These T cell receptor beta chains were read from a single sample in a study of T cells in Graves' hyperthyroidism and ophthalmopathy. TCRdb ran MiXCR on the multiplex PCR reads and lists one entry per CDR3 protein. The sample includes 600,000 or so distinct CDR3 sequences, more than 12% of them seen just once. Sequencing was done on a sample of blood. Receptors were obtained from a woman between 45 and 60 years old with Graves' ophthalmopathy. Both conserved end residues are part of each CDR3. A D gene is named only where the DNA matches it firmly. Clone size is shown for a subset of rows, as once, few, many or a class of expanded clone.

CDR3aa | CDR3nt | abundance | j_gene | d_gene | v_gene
CASSFRQGRFNQETQYF | TGTGCCAGCAGCTTCCGACAGGGTCGGTTTAACCAAGAGACCCAGTACTTC | few | TRBJ2-5 | TRBD1 | TRBV14
CASSLGRSRYEQYF | TGTGCCAGCAGCTTAGGGAGATCCCGCTACGAGCAGTACTTC | many | TRBJ2-7 | NA | TRBV7-2
CASSITGTETQYF | TGTGCCAGCAGCATTACAGGGACGGAGACCCAGTACTTC | many | TRBJ2-5 | NA | TRBV7-3
CASSPPDPNYGYTF | TGTGCCAGCTCACCACCCGACCCCAACTATGGCTACACCTTC | many | TRBJ1-2 | NA | TRBV18
CATRLAGSYEQYF | TGTGCCACACGACTAGCGGGGTCCTACGAGCAGTACTTC | many | TRBJ2-7 | TRBD2 | TRBV28
CASTQDNGYTF | TGTGCCAGCACTCAGGACAATGGCTACACCTTC | few | TRBJ1-2 | NA | TRBV6-2/TRBV6-3
CSAFYSGELFF | TGCAGCGCGTTCTACTCCGGGGAGCTGTTTTTT | NA | TRBJ2-2 | NA | TRBV29-1
CAITGSTYGYTF | TGTGCCATCACGGGATCGACGTATGGCTACACCTTC | many | TRBJ1-2 | NA | TRBV10-3
CAWSVDWGPRGTEAFF | TGTGCCTGGAGTGTAGATTGGGGCCCTAGGGGTACTGAAGCTTTCTTT | NA | TRBJ1-1 | NA | TRBV30
CASRFRTSETDTQYF | TGTGCCAGCAGGTTTAGGACTAGCGAGACAGATACGCAGTATTTT | NA | TRBJ2-3 | TRBD2 | TRBV25-1
CASSQQTSVGTDTQYF | TGCGCCAGCAGCCAACAAACTAGCGTTGGCACAGATACGCAGTATTTT | NA | TRBJ2-3 | TRBD2 | TRBV4-1
CASSSGGRINYGYTF | TGCGCCAGCAGCTCTGGAGGCAGAATCAACTATGGCTACACCTTC | NA | TRBJ1-2 | NA | TRBV5-5
CAISESLAANEQYF | TGTGCCATCAGTGAGAGTCTAGCGGCTAACGAGCAGTACTTC | many | TRBJ2-7 | TRBD2 | TRBV10-3
CASSYPDRATGELFF | TGTGCCAGCAGTTACCCGGACAGGGCCACCGGGGAGCTGTTTTTT | NA | TRBJ2-2 | TRBD1 | TRBV6-2/TRBV6-3
CASSSSTRNTEAFF | TGTGCCAGCAGTTCCTCGACAAGGAACACTGAAGCTTTCTTT | many | TRBJ1-1 | NA | TRBV12-3/TRBV12-4
CASSRGGRDNEQFF | TGTGCCAGCAGTAGGGGGGGGAGGGACAATGAGCAGTTCTTC | many | TRBJ2-1 | NA | TRBV12-3/TRBV12-4
CASSRDFPSGANVLTF | TGCGCCAGCAGCCGAGACTTCCCCTCTGGGGCCAACGTCCTGACTTTC | few | TRBJ2-6 | NA | TRBV5-1
CSGSGRSYEQYF | TGCAGTGGCTCTGGCCGGTCGTACGAGCAGTACTTC | many | TRBJ2-7 | NA | TRBV20-1
CASTGPEDRVTGELFF | TGTGCCAGCACCGGTCCTGAGGACAGGGTCACCGGGGAGCTGTTTTTT | NA | TRBJ2-2 | TRBD1 | TRBV7-9
CASSPPNRETQYF | TGCGCCAGCAGCCCGCCCAACCGGGAGACCCAGTACTTC | NA | TRBJ2-5 | NA | TRBV4-3
CASSLLLAAKPYNTDTQYF | TGTGCCAGCAGTTTACTACTAGCGGCCAAGCCTTATAACACAGATACGCAGTATTTT | many | TRBJ2-3 | TRBD2 | TRBV27
CASRTGPYGYTF | TGTGCCAGCAGGACAGGGCCTTATGGCTACACCTTC | many | TRBJ1-2 | TRBD1 | TRBV28
CASSYSPGNYGYTF | TGTGCCAGCAGTTACTCGCCAGGGAACTATGGCTACACCTTC | NA | TRBJ1-2 | NA | TRBV6-5
CASSLSSAGGYNEQFF | TGTGCCAGCAGCTTAAGTTCAGCGGGAGGCTACAATGAGCAGTTCTTC | many | TRBJ2-1 | TRBD2 | TRBV7-3
CASSDGHSQETQYF | TGTGCCAGCAGCGATGGACACAGCCAAGAGACCCAGTACTTC | NA | TRBJ2-5 | NA | TRBV7-3
CATSDAQGGETQYF | TGTGCCACCAGTGATGCACAGGGCGGCGAGACCCAGTACTTC | many | TRBJ2-5 | NA | TRBV24-1
CASSLSGDTQETQYF | TGTGCCAGCAGCTTAAGCGGGGACACCCAAGAGACCCAGTACTTC | many | TRBJ2-5 | NA | TRBV11-2
CASSYSVLNEQFF | TGTGCCAGCAGTTACTCAGTACTAAATGAGCAGTTCTTC | many | TRBJ2-1 | NA | TRBV6-2/TRBV6-3
CASRVFGAGEYNEQFF | TGTGCCAGCAGGGTTTTCGGAGCGGGAGAGTACAATGAGCAGTTCTTC | NA | TRBJ2-1 | TRBD2 | TRBV6-1
CASSRVEETQYF | TGTGCCAGCAGTAGAGTCGAAGAGACCCAGTACTTC | once | TRBJ2-5 | NA | TRBV6-1
CASSLPRQNTGELFF | TGTGCCAGCAGCCTCCCCCGACAGAACACCGGGGAGCTGTTTTTT | many | TRBJ2-2 | NA | TRBV7-2
CASSWQGEEKLFF | TGTGCCAGCAGTTGGCAAGGGGAGGAAAAACTGTTTTTT | many | TRBJ1-4 | NA | TRBV28
CAISDQRETQYF | TGTGCCATCAGTGACCAGAGGGAGACCCAGTACTTC | NA | TRBJ2-5 | NA | TRBV10-3
CASSIQGEETQYF | TGTGCCAGTAGTATCCAGGGTGAGGAGACCCAGTACTTC | NA | TRBJ2-5 | NA | TRBV19
CASSLTGAHEKLFF | TGTGCCAGCAGTTTAACAGGGGCGCATGAAAAACTGTTTTTT | many | TRBJ1-4 | TRBD1 | TRBV28
CASSSDGQGDGYTF | TGTGCCAGCAGTTCAGACGGTCAGGGGGATGGCTACACCTTC | many | TRBJ1-2 | TRBD1 | TRBV12-3/TRBV12-4
CASSLTSSYSGRTTGELFF | TGTGCCAGCAGCTTAACTTCTTCTTATAGCGGGAGGACCACCGGGGAGCTGTTTTTT | NA | TRBJ2-2 | TRBD2 | TRBV7-9
CASSIIALGEQFF | TGTGCCAGTAGTATAATTGCTCTAGGTGAGCAGTTCTTC | NA | TRBJ2-1 | NA | TRBV19
CATSDRTGGRYNEQFF | TGTGCCACCAGTGATCGGACAGGGGGGAGATACAATGAGCAGTTCTTC | many | TRBJ2-1 | TRBD1 | TRBV24-1
CASRKMAALYGYTF | TGTGCCAGCAGGAAAATGGCGGCGCTTTATGGCTACACCTTC | many | TRBJ1-2 | NA | TRBV27
CASSPPLQGSSSYEQYF | TGTGCCAGCAGTCCTCCCCTACAGGGATCAAGCTCCTACGAGCAGTACTTC | many | TRBJ2-7 | NA | TRBV12-3/TRBV12-4
CASIQGGALIDTQYF | TGTGCCAGCATACAGGGGGGCGCTTTAATAGATACGCAGTATTTT | many | TRBJ2-3 | TRBD1 | TRBV28
CASSLEASGRAPDTQYF | TGCGCCAGCAGCTTGGAGGCTAGCGGGAGGGCCCCAGATACGCAGTATTTT | many | TRBJ2-3 | TRBD2 | TRBV5-1
CASSLEGSSGNTIYF | TGTGCCAGCAGCTTAGAAGGGTCCTCTGGAAACACCATATATTTT | many | TRBJ1-3 | NA | TRBV7-8
CASSLYRGQETQYF | TGTGCCAGCAGCTTATACAGGGGGCAAGAGACCCAGTACTTC | many | TRBJ2-5 | TRBD1 | TRBV7-2
CASSQVVGLAGGRYNEQFF | TGTGCCAGCAGCCAAGTAGTCGGCTTGGCGGGAGGGAGGTACAATGAGCAGTTCTTC | few | TRBJ2-1 | TRBD2 | TRBV14
CAISVVQATYEQYF | TGTGCCATCAGTGTCGTCCAGGCAACCTACGAGCAGTACTTC | few | TRBJ2-7 | NA | TRBV10-3
CASSSGITEAFF | TGTGCCAGCAGCTCAGGGATCACTGAAGCTTTCTTT | many | TRBJ1-1 | NA | TRBV11-2
CSVEGSQGTDTQYF | TGCAGCGTTGAGGGCAGCCAGGGCACAGATACGCAGTATTTT | NA | TRBJ2-3 | NA | TRBV29-1
CASTRTETGELFF | TGTGCCAGCACCCGTACGGAGACCGGGGAGCTGTTTTTT | many | TRBJ2-2 | NA | TRBV6-1
CASTHSSGTDTQYF | TGTGCCAGCACCCACTCTAGCGGCACAGATACGCAGTATTTT | NA | TRBJ2-3 | NA | TRBV7-3
CASLKAAGNTIYF | TGTGCCAGCTTAAAAGCAGCTGGAAACACCATATATTTT | many | TRBJ1-3 | NA | TRBV12-3/TRBV12-4
CSVGQGSYEQYF | TGCAGCGTTGGACAGGGCTCCTACGAGCAGTACTTC | few | TRBJ2-7 | TRBD1 | TRBV29-1
CAWSVPSDRGYGYTF | TGTGCCTGGAGTGTACCTTCGGACAGGGGCTATGGCTACACCTTC | many | TRBJ1-2 | TRBD1 | TRBV30
CSARAQKIPNQPQHF | TGCAGTGCCAGGGCCCAGAAAATTCCAAATCAGCCCCAGCATTTT | NA | TRBJ1-5 | NA | TRBV20-1